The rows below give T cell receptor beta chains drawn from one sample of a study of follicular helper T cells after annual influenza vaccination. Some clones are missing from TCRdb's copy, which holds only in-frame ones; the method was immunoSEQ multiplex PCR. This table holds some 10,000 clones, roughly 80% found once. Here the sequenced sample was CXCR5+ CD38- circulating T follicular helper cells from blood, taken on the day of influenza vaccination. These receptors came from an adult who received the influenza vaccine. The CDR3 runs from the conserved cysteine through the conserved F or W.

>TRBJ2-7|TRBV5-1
CASSLLGASSYEQYF
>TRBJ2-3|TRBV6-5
CASSYRGSGTDTQYF
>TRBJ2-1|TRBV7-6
CASSFTGIWNEQFF
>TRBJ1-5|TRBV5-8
CASSSFPNQPQHF
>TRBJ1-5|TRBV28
CASSLGQYDQHF
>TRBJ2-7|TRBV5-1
CASSLVVGGGYEQYF
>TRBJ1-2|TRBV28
CASRQNGNGGYTF
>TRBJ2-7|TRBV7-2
CASSLAPGLQYEQYF
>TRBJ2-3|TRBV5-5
CASSFAGKDTQYF
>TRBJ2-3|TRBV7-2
CASSYQEGTDTQYF
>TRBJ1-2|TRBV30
CAWRRQGASGYTF
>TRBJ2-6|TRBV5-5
CASSVSYSGANVLTF
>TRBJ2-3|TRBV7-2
CASSLGTRSDTQYF
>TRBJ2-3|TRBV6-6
CASRRTASADTQYF
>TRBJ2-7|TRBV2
CASRQGQGAVEQYF
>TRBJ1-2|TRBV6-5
CASSYSWGAGYGYTF
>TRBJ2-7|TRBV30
CAWSFRDRGREQYF
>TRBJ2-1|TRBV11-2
CASTPWREPSSYNEQFF
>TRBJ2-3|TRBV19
CASSIDRATIDTQYF
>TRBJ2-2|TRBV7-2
CASSSGLAGGELFF
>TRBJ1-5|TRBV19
CASSFGSSQPQHF
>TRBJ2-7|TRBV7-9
CASSSRFGSLYEQYF
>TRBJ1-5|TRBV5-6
CASSRINQPQHF